This T cell receptor beta chain was profiled in a study of blood T cell repertoires in COVID-19 (TCRdb year 2020). A note on the overall study: Collaborator samples came from the United States, Italy and Spain and covered acute and convalescent phases of COVID-19. The material from the prospective study consisted of cDNA or gDNA derived from T cells, B-cell-depleted T cells, or PBMCs. Deeply sampled blood TCRbeta repertoires from subjects exposed to, actively infected with, or recovered from COVID-19 were included in the dataset. The repertoires were made available in a free public database intended to serve as a resource for research on the immune response to SARS-CoV-2. Samples came from the ongoing ImmuneRACE study (first 160 participants) plus 1,254 subjects from 6 global collaborators. The sample metadata nearly always contained a de-identified subject ID, COVID-19 status, age in years and sex. Where available, HLA class I and class II types were obtained from metadata supplied by the sample provider rather than from assay-based typing. Study-level results and caveats: Clinical and demographic metadata were provided uncurated, with the amount varying by source and participant.

With respect to this clone: The specificity of this receptor is unknown. The record has no base qualities; no much larger clone is one base away.

Collaborating institutions collected whole blood in K2EDTA tubes following their own protocols. For TCRbeta analysis, collaborators shipped samples in one of three forms: frozen whole blood, isolated PBMCs, or DNA extracted from either of those sample types. TCRbeta CDR3 regions were amplified from genomic DNA by means of the immunoSEQ Assay, a bias-controlled multiplex PCR. In the authors' own workflow: Within the assay, amplification of reference gene primers was used to estimate how many nucleated cells each sample contained. To quantify the absolute abundance of each unique TCRbeta CDR3 rearrangement, sequence reads were collapsed and filtered. For each sample, productive Simpson clonality was calculated as the square root of Simpson's diversity index over productive rearrangements. Drawn from immuneACCESS, this table holds only the in-frame rearrangements with V and J called that TCRdb kept. Clones are partly lost; checked studies trace under half to an unresolved V gene and leave the rest unexplained. V, J and clone size are those of that table, while D and trimming were read from the DNA. Recorded for this sample are about 150,000 clones; 84% of them occurred a single time. The ten largest make up around 2.1% of the sample.

The receptor was isolated from a man aged 70-80 years with acute or convalescent COVID-19. Sequencing was performed on peripheral blood.

The CDR3 has the sequence CASSSEDRYNEQFF. At the DNA level, the sequence is TGTGCCAGTAGTTCGGAGGACAGATACAATGAGCAGTTCTTC. The chain is assembled from TRBV19 and TRBJ2-1, with TRBD1 tentatively as D gene (6 bases match). Including the terminal cysteine and phenylalanine, the CDR3 comprises 14 residues. The only DNA kept is the CDR3, 42 bases in frame from the first base. The germline V gene (reference sequence) yields LNHDA for CDR1 and SQIVND for CDR2. V is reduced by 5 bases and J by 4 bases, leaving a spacing of 12 bases between them.